Presented here are 25 T cell receptor beta chains from one specimen sequenced in a study of cytomegalovirus exposure and HLA in healthy donors. PCR amplification relied on 60 Vbeta primers (plus 13 Jbeta primers). Sequenced by immunoSEQ multiplex PCR; TCRdb stores in-frame clones only, minus some. Found here are some 120,000 clones, about four fifths of them singletons; the top ten hold 3.5% to 4.5%. Sequences were obtained from PBMCs. The receptors here all came from a man aged 25-40 years in good health and CMV-seropositive.

The V gene is TRBV9, the J gene TRBJ1-4; weak D call: TRBD1 (5 bases). The CDR3 extends over 16 amino acids. Germline assignment: CDR1 SGDLS and CDR2 YYNGEE. Trimming left V 0 bases short and J 7 bases short, with 16 bases between. This chain's CDR3 is CASSVGPITGGEKLFF. The CDR3 region has the DNA TGTGCCAGCAGCGTAGGCCCCATAACGGGGGGTGAAAAACTGTTTTTT.

Remarks on this clone: A read error may account for a junction end that differs from germline. The rearrangement links TRBV18 to TRBJ1-2; D is undetermined. This CDR3 region has 12 residues. The germline V gene has CDR1 KGHSH and CDR2 LQKENI. CDR3 region: CASSPLSAVVVF. The CDR3 DNA sequence: TGTGCCAGCTCACCACTCTCGGCGGTCGTAGTCTTC.

The V gene is TRBV30, the J gene TRBJ1-5, with D uncertain. The CDR3 consists of 13 residues. CDR1 and CDR2 from the germline V gene are GTSNPN and SVGIG (reference sequence). Trimming removed 0 bases from V and 11 bases from J, with 14 bases in between. This chain's CDR3 is CAWSVGGVPAQHF. DNA of the CDR3: TGTGCCTGGAGTGTTGGCGGGGTTCCGGCCCAGCATTTT.

The chain uses TRBV27 and TRBJ2-1, with TRBD1 matching 9 bases. V lost 4 bases, J lost 4 bases, and 8 bases stayed unmatched. CDR1 MNHEY and CDR2 SMNVEV come from the germline V gene (reference sequence). The CDR3 consists of 16 residues. As DNA, the CDR3 is TGTGCCAGCAGTTCATTCGACAGGGGGAATTACAATGAGCAGTTCTTC. Translated: CASSSFDRGNYNEQFF.

This clone was observed a handful of times. The genes are TRBV11-2 and TRBJ2-7; a weak D match, TRBD2 (6 bases). The CDR3 is made up of 14 amino acids. Germline lookup yields CDR1 SGHAT and CDR2 FQNNGV. Between the trimmed V and J ends, which lost 5 bases and 2 bases, there was a span of 13 bases. The CDR3 region is CASSPVAETYEQYF. The CDR3 coding sequence is TGTGCCAGCAGCCCGGTAGCGGAGACCTACGAGCAGTACTTC.

V is TRBV2 and J is TRBJ1-1; 7 positions agree with TRBD1. J gave up 3 bases and V 7 bases, and 5 bases lay outside the gene matches. Germline CDR1 reads SNHLY; CDR2 reads FYNNEI. This CDR3 region has 13 residues. The CDR3 DNA reads as TGTGCCAGCACCCAAGGGACAGACACTGAAGCTTTCTTT. This sequence encodes CASTQGTDTEAFF. The full variable domain, in which reference TRBV2 and TRBJ1-1 provide the parts outside the CDR3, is EPEVTQTPSHQVTQMGQEVILRCVPISNHLYFYWYRQILGQKVEFLVSFYNNEISEKSEIFDDQFSVERPDGSNFTLKIRSTKLEDSAMYFCASTQGTDTEAFFGQGTRLTVV.

V usage is TRBV11-2 and J usage is TRBJ2-7, with 7 nucleotides matching TRBD1. The V gene end was trimmed by 3 bases and the J gene end by 1 base; junction bases not matched to a gene: 6. Germline assignment: CDR1 SGHAT and CDR2 FQNNGV. The CDR3 sequence is 15 residues long. CDR3 region: CASSLRTGASYEQYF. CDR3 DNA sequence: TGTGCCAGCAGCTTGCGCACAGGGGCATCCTACGAGCAGTACTTC.

J is TRBJ2-3 and V is TRBV6-1; D unclear. Germline assignment: CDR1 MNHNS and CDR2 SASEGT. Trimming pared 1 base from V and 11 bases from J, leaving 16 bases between. The CDR3 runs to 14 residues. The CDR3 nucleotides read TGTGCCAGCAGTGAAGAGGCGGCATTAAGGCGGCAGTATTTT. Its protein product is CASSEEAALRRQYF.

V usage is TRBV10-3 and J usage is TRBJ1-1; possibly TRBD1 for D (6 bases). Germline V lookup: CDR1 ENHRY, CDR2 SYGVKD. Trimming shortened V by 4 bases and J by 3 bases, and 18 bases separated the two germline ends. The CDR3 contains 16 residues. The CDR3 sequence: CAISVSETGLHTEAFF. CDR3 bases: TGTGCCATCAGTGTATCCGAAACAGGGTTGCACACTGAAGCTTTCTTT.

This sequence joins TRBV23-1 and TRBJ2-3, with 9 bases aligning to TRBD2. TRBV23-1 is treated as an ORF (open reading frame) with a function not yet certain. This CDR3 has 19 amino acids. Losses at the gene ends were 8 bases for V and 3 bases for J; bases not matched to a gene: 21. The CDR3 protein is CASCQESVRGGATTDTQYF. DNA for the CDR3: TGCGCCAGCTGCCAGGAGTCGGTTCGCGGGGGGGCGACGACAGATACGCAGTATTTT.

The chain recombines TRBV6-4 with TRBJ2-7, with D possibly TRBD1 on 6 matching bases. CDR3 length equals 14 residues. Germline CDR1 and CDR2: MRHNA and SNTAGT. With 6 bases removed from V and 0 bases from J, the gap between germline ends came to 12 bases. The CDR3 coding sequence is TGTGCCAGCAGGGATGGACAGATCTCCTACGAGCAGTACTTC. It codes for CASRDGQISYEQYF.

This clone was observed a single time. The chain joins TRBV5-1 to TRBJ1-3; D is uncertain. The ends were cut back, 7 bases at V and 0 bases at J, with 20 bases in the middle. The CDR3 is made up of 17 amino acids. Germline V gives CDR1 SGHRS, CDR2 YFSETQ. The CDR3 is CASPYTRGETSGNTIYF. CDR3 DNA: TGCGCCAGCCCCTACACGCGGGGAGAGACCTCTGGAAACACCATATATTTT.

The chain recombines TRBV2 with TRBJ1-5; TRBD1 is a possible D gene (6 bases). The CDR3 is 14 residues long. V dropped 4 bases and J dropped 4 bases, with 11 bases sitting between them. Germline V gene lookup returns CDR1 SNHLY and CDR2 FYNNEI. CDR3 loop: CASSVGRGNQPQHF. CDR3 in DNA: TGTGCCAGCAGTGTAGGCAGGGGAAATCAGCCCCAGCATTTT.

This chain connects TRBV7-2 to TRBJ2-1, with a tentative D call TRBD2 (6 bases). CDR1 is SGHTA and CDR2 is FQGNSA in the germline V gene. The length of the CDR3 is 15 residues. Trimming cost V 3 bases and J 4 bases, with 13 bases left between them. The chain's CDR3 is CASSFVRGNYNEQFF. DNA of the CDR3: TGTGCCAGCAGCTTTGTCCGGGGGAATTACAATGAGCAGTTCTTC.

The gene calls are TRBV5-1 and TRBJ1-6, with 10 bases lining up with TRBD1. The CDR3 is made up of 16 amino acids. From germline, CDR1 is SGHRS and CDR2 YFSETQ. V lost 0 bases and J lost 10; bases outside the gene matches: 7. In DNA, the CDR3 is TGCGCCAGCAGCTTGGGGGACAGGGGCATAGGCTCACCCCTCCACTTT. Its translation is CASSLGDRGIGSPLHF.

V is TRBV11-1 and J is TRBJ2-7; 9 nucleotides match TRBD1. This CDR3 region has 14 residues. CDR1 and CDR2 from the germline V gene are SGHAT and FQDESV (reference sequence). J gave up 1 base and V 4 bases, and 2 bases lay outside the gene matches. The CDR3 DNA is TGTGCCAGCAGCTCGGACAGGGGATCCTACGAGCAGTACTTC. It specifies CASSSDRGSYEQYF. The full variable domain, with the rest looked up from reference TRBV11-1 and TRBJ2-7, is EAEVAQSPRYKITEKSQAVAFWCDPISGHATLYWYRQILGQGPELLVQFQDESVVDDSQLPKDRFSAERLKGVDSTLKIQPAELGDSAMYLCASSSDRGSYEQYFGPGTRLTVT.

The chain has TRBV6-1 and TRBJ1-6; 11 positions agree with TRBD1. J lost 5 bases, V lost 4 bases, and 1 base had no gene match. CDR3 length equals 15 residues. Germline assignment: CDR1 MNHNS and CDR2 SASEGT. The CDR3 sequence is CASSVDRGHNSPLHF. DNA for the CDR3: TGTGCCAGCAGTGTGGACAGGGGGCATAATTCACCCCTCCACTTT.

The chain uses TRBV5-1 and TRBJ2-1, with 11 bases matching TRBD1. V lost 4 bases to trimming and J lost 3 bases; unmatched junction nucleotides: 3. The CDR3 totals 15 residues. The V gene's germline CDR1 is SGHRS and CDR2 YFSETQ. The CDR3 loop reads CASSLGTGGYNEQFF. In nucleotides, the CDR3 is TGCGCCAGCAGCCTAGGGACAGGGGGCTACAATGAGCAGTTCTTC. The whole variable domain, remainder taken from reference TRBV5-1 and TRBJ2-1, is KAGVTQTPRYLIKTRGQQVTLSCSPISGHRSVSWYQQTPGQGLQFLFEYFSETQRNKGNFPGRFSGRQFSNSRSEMNVSTLELGDSALYLCASSLGTGGYNEQFFGPGTRLTVL.

This chain uses TRBV5-5 with TRBJ1-1; 7 bases line up with TRBD1. This CDR3 contains 15 residues. Germline lookup yields CDR1 SGHKS and CDR2 YYEKEE (reference sequence). The V segment lost 0 bases and the J segment 5 bases; nucleotides outside the gene matches: 7. CDR3 sequence reads: CASSLVAGGVTEAFF. The CDR3 bases are TGTGCCAGCAGCTTGGTGGCAGGGGGAGTGACTGAAGCTTTCTTT.

This clone has only a few counts. The chain has TRBV19 and TRBJ1-1, with 10 bases matching TRBD1. This CDR3 has 16 residues. V trimming: 5 bases; J trimming: 1 base; junction bases outside the gene matches: 7. Germline lookup yields CDR1 LNHDA and CDR2 SQIVND (reference sequence). The CDR3 sequence is CASSPRQGAANTEAFF. The CDR3 DNA is TGTGCCAGTAGTCCCCGACAGGGGGCTGCGAACACTGAAGCTTTCTTT.

V gene TRBV9 combines with J gene TRBJ2-5, with 10 bases identical to TRBD1. Trimming at V came to 0 bases and at J to 2 bases, leaving 4 bases not matched to a gene. Looked up from germline, CDR1 is SGDLS and CDR2 is YYNGEE. The CDR3 consists of 16 residues. CDR3: CASSVGGQGEQETQYF. The CDR3 coding sequence is TGTGCCAGCAGCGTAGGAGGACAGGGGGAACAAGAGACCCAGTACTTC. Filled out from reference TRBV9 and TRBJ2-5, the complete variable domain reads DSGVTQTPKHLITATGQRVTLRCSPRSGDLSVYWYQQSLDQGLQFLIQYYNGEERAKGNILERFSAQQFPDLHSELNLSSLELGDSALYFCASSVGGQGEQETQYFGPGTRLLVL.

The chain has TRBV5-1 and TRBJ2-7; D may be TRBD1 (6 bases). The germline V and J ends were trimmed by 1 base and 0 bases, with 11 bases remaining between them. The germline V gene has CDR1 SGHRS and CDR2 YFSETQ. CDR3 length: 15 amino acids. The CDR3 DNA reads TGCGCCAGCAGCTTGATGACAGGCACCTCCTACGAGCAGTACTTC. Amino acids: CASSLMTGTSYEQYF.

On this clone: At one end the junction does not follow the germline gene, possibly because of a read error. J is TRBJ2-2 and V is TRBV7-9; 10 bases align to TRBD2. CDR1 SEHNR and CDR2 FQNEAQ come from the germline V gene (reference sequence). This CDR3 is built from 16 residues. The CDR3 here is CSSSLVTSGDTGELFF. Here the CDR3 DNA reads TGTTCCAGCAGCTTAGTTACTAGCGGGGACACCGGGGAGCTGTTTTTT.

Note on this clone: The junction differs from germline at one of its ends, possibly a read error. The rearrangement uses TRBV4-3 and TRBJ2-6, with D tentatively TRBD1 (5 bases). Germline V gene data show CDR1 as LGHNA and CDR2 as YSLEER. This CDR3 has 19 amino acids. The CDR3 region is CASSQDRPLGLSGANGLTF. CDR3 nucleotides: TGCGCCAGCAGCCAAGATAGACCTTTGGGCCTCTCTGGGGCCAACGGCCTGACTTTC.

This chain joins TRBV5-6 and TRBJ2-2; D might be TRBD2 (5 bases). The CDR3 has 14 amino acids. CDR1 SGHDT and CDR2 YYEEEE come from the germline V gene. V was shortened by 0 bases and J by 5 bases, with 8 bases between the two germline ends. The CDR3 here is CASSLGGVTGELFF. CDR3 coding DNA: TGTGCCAGCAGCTTGGGGGGAGTGACCGGGGAGCTGTTTTTT.